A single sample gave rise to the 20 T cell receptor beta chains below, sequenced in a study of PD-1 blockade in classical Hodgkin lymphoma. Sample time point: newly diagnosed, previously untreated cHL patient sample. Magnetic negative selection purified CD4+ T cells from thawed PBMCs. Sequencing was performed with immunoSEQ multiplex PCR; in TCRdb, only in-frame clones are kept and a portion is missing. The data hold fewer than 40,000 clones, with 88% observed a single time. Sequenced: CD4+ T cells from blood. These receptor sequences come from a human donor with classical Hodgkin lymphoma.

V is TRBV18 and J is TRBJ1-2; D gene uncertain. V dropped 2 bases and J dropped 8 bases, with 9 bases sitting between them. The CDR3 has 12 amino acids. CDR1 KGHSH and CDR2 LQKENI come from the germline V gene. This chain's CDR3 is CASSPGDGGYTF. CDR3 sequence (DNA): TGTGCCAGCTCACCAGGCGACGGAGGCTACACCTTC.

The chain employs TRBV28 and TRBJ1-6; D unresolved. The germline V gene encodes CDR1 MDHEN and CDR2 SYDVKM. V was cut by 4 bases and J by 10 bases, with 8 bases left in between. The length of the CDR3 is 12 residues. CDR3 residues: CASSSPPSPLHF. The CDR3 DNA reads TGTGCCAGCAGTTCTCCGCCCTCACCCCTCCACTTT.

The CDR3 bases are TGCGCCAGCAGACCGACTAGCGGGGCGTACAATGAGCAGTTCTTC. This gives the protein CASRPTSGAYNEQFF. The V call is TRBV5-1, the J call TRBJ2-1; 11 bases line up with TRBD2. Looked up from germline, CDR1 is SGHRS and CDR2 is YFSETQ. This CDR3 contains 15 residues. The V segment lost 5 bases and the J segment 4 bases; nucleotides outside the gene matches: 5.

CDR3 bases: TGTGCCAGCAGCCCCACAGGGGGAAACACCATATATTTT. As protein: CASSPTGGNTIYF. V gene TRBV11-3 combines with J gene TRBJ1-3; a possible D gene is TRBD1 (6 bases). V lost 5 bases to trimming and J lost 4 bases, with 9 bases between them. CDR1 and CDR2 (germline): SGHNT, YENEEA. The CDR3 sequence is 13 residues long.

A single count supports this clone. The chain's CDR3 is CASSSKTDAGNTIYF. Written as DNA, the CDR3 is TGTGCCAGCAGCTCGAAGACAGATGCGGGAAACACCATATATTTT. This chain uses TRBV7-9 with TRBJ1-3, with TRBD1 as a possible D gene (5 bases). The CDR3 length is 15 residues. Germline CDR1 reads SEHNR; CDR2 reads FQNEAQ (reference sequence). V was cut by 4 bases and J by 4 bases, with 14 bases left in between.

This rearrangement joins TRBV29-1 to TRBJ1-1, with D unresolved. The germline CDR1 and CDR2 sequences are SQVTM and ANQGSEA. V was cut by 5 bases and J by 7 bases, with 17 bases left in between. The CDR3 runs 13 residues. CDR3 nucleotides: TGCAGCGTTACGGTTTGGAGCGGACTTGAAGCTTTCTTT. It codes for CSVTVWSGLEAFF.

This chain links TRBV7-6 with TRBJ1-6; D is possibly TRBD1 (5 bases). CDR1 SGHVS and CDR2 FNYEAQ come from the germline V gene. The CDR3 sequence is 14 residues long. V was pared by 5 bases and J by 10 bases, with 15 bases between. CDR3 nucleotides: TGTGCCAGCAGCCCCCTGGGGGAAAGATCACCCCTCCACTTT. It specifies CASSPLGERSPLHF.

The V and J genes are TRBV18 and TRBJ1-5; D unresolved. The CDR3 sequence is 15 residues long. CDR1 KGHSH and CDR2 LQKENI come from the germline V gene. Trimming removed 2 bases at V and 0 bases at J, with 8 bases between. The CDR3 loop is CASSPSQNSNQPQHF. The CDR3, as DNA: TGTGCCAGCTCACCAAGTCAGAATAGCAATCAGCCCCAGCATTTT.

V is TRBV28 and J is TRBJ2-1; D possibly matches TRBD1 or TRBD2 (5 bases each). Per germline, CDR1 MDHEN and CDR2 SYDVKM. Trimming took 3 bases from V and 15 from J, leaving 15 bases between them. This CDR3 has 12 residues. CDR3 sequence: CASSLQGAHRFF. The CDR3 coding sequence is TGTGCCAGCAGTTTGCAGGGAGCCCACAGGTTCTTC.

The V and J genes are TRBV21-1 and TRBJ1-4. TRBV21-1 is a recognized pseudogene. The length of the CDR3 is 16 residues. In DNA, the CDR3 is TGTGCCAGCAGCAAAGTACACAGGGAGGCCTGTGAAAAACTGTTTTTT. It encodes CASSKVHREACEKLFF.

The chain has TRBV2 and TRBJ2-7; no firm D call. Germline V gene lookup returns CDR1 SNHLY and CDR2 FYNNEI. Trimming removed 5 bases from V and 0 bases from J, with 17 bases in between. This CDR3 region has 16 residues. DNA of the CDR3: TGTGCCAGCAGTAGGTTAGGACGGCCTAGCTCCTACGAGCAGTACTTC. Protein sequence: CASSRLGRPSSYEQYF.

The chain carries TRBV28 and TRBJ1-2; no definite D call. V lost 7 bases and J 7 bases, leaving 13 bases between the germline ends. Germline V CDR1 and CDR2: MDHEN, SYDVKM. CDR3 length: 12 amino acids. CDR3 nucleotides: TGTGCCAGCACGCCTCCGGGTGGTGGCTACACCTTC. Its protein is CASTPPGGGYTF.

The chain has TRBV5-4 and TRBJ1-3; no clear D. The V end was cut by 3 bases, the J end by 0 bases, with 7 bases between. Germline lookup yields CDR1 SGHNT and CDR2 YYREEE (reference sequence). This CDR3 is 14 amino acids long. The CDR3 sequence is CASSSQSSGNTIYF. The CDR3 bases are TGTGCCAGCAGCTCACAGAGCTCTGGAAACACCATATATTTT.

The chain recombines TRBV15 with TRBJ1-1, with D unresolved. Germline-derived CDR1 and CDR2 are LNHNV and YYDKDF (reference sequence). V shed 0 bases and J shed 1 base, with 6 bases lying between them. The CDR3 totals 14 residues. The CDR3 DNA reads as TGTGCCACCAGCAGAGATGGGGAGAACACTGAAGCTTTCTTT. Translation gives CATSRDGENTEAFF.

The CDR3 DNA reads as TGTGCCAGCAGTCGAGCGGGGGGGCCCTACAATGAGCAGTTCTTC. It encodes CASSRAGGPYNEQFF. This chain uses TRBV28 with TRBJ2-1, with TRBD2 matching over 10 bases. CDR1 and CDR2 (germline): MDHEN, SYDVKM. The CDR3 spans 15 residues. Trimming took 5 bases from V and 2 from J; bases not matched to a gene: 3.

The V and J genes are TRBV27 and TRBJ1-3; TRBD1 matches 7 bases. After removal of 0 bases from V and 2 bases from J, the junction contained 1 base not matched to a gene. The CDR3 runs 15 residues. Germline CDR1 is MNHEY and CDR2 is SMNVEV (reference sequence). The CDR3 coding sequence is TGTGCCAGCAGTTTATCGACAGGGACTGGAAACACCATATATTTT. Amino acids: CASSLSTGTGNTIYF.

CDR3 amino acids: CASSLGTGSTPSGNTIYF. The CDR3 DNA is TGTGCCAGCAGCTTGGGGACAGGGTCTACTCCTTCTGGAAACACCATATATTTT. The chain carries TRBV5-4 and TRBJ1-3, with 8 bases identical to TRBD1. Germline trimming cut 0 bases from V and 1 base from J; bases unmatched to any gene: 9. This CDR3 comprises 18 residues. Per the germline V gene, CDR1 is SGHNT and CDR2 is YYREEE (reference sequence).

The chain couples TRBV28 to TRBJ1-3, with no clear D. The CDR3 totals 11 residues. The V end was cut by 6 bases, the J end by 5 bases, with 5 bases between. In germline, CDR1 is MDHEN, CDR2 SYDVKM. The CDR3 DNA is TGTGCCAGCAGCCTAAGAAACACCATATATTTT. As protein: CASSLRNTIYF.

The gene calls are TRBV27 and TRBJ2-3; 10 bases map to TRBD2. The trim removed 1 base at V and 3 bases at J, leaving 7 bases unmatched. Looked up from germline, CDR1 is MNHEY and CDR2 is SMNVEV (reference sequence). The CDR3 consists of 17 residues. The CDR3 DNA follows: TGTGCCAGCAGTTTATATGCTAGCGGGAGTTCAACAGATACGCAGTATTTT. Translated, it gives CASSLYASGSSTDTQYF.

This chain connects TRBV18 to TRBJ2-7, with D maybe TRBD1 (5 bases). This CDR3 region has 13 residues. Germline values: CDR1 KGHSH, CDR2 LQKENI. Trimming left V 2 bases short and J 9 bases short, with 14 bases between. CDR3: CASSPRTPGAQYF. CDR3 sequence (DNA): TGTGCCAGCTCACCAAGGACACCGGGTGCGCAGTACTTC. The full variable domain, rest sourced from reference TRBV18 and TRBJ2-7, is NAGVMQNPRHLVRRRGQEARLRCSPMKGHSHVYWYRQLPEEGLKFMVYLQKENIIDESGMPKERFSAEFPKEGPSILRIQQVVRGDSAAYFCASSPRTPGAQYFGPGTRLTVT.